This T cell receptor beta chain was identified in a study of shared clonotypes between healthy human individuals. Splitting of each subset's genomic DNA was done evenly across several immunoSEQ plates. Profiling relied on immunoSEQ multiplex PCR, and the TCRdb table lists in-frame clones only, not all of them. The data contain fewer than 850,000 clones, approximately 97% of them singletons. The length of the CDR3 is 14 residues. Trimming removed 6 bases from V and 6 bases from J, with 17 bases in between. Germline V gives CDR1 SEHNR, CDR2 FQNEAQ (reference sequence). Terminally differentiated effector memory CD45RA+ cells were left out of the naive CD8 fraction, which was CD45RO-negative and positively selected for CCR7. Healthy and HIV-negative, the adult donors had no recent acute infections or vaccinations.

V is TRBV7-9 and J is TRBJ1-2; weak D call: TRBD1 (6 bases). The TCR originated in a man aged 25 to 40 in good health. The sequenced material came from naive CD8+ T cells sorted from blood. The CDR3 loop reads CASSLADRLNGYTF. CDR3 nucleotides: TGTGCCAGCAGTCTCGCTGACAGGCTAAATGGCTACACCTTC.